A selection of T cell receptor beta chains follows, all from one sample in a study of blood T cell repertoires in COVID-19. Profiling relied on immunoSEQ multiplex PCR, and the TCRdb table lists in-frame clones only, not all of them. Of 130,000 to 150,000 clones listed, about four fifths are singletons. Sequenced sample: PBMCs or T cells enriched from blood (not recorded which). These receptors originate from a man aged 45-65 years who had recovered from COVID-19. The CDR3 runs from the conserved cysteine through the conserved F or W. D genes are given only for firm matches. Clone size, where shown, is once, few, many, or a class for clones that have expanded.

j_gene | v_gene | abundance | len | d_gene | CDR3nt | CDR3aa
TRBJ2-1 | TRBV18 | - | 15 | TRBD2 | TGTGCCAGCTCACCACAACGGGGGGGCCAGGGTGAGCAGTTCTTC | CASSPQRGGQGEQFF
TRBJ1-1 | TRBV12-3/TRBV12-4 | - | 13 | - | TGTGCCAGCAGTTTCGAGGGCCTTGTCGAAGCTTTCTTT | CASSFEGLVEAFF
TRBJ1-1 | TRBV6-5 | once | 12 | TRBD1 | TGTGCCAGCAGTAAGGGGGCCGCTGAAGCTTTCTTT | CASSKGAAEAFF
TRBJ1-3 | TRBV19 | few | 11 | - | TGTGGAGGGGGCTCTGGAAACACCATATATTTT | CGGGSGNTIYF
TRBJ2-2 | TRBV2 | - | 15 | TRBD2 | TGTGCCAGCAGTCTAGCGGGGGGGCCGAACGGGGAGCTGTTTTTT | CASSLAGGPNGELFF
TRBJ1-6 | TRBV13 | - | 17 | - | TGTGCCAGCAGCTTAGGCCGTCCAGGGCAACGCAATTCACCCCTCCACTTT | CASSLGRPGQRNSPLHF
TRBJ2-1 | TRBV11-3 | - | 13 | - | TGTGCCAGCAGCTTTACCCCGAGAAATGAGCAGTTCTTC | CASSFTPRNEQFF
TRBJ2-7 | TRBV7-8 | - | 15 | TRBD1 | TGTGCCAGCAGCTGGGCCGGGACAGGGGTCGGCGAGCAGTACTTC | CASSWAGTGVGEQYF
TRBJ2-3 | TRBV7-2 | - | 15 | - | TGTGCCAGCAGCTCAGACGGCAGGTTGAAAGATACGCAGTATTTT | CASSSDGRLKDTQYF
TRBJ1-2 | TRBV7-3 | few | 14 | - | TGTGCCAGCAGCCAAGCGGGACCTAACTATGGCTACACCTTC | CASSQAGPNYGYTF
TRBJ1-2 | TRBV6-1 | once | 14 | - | TGTGCCAGCAGTGAATCGGGCAGGGTGGGCGGCTACACCTTC | CASSESGRVGGYTF
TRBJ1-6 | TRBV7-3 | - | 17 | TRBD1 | TGTGCCAGCAGCTTAATGGCCAGGGGGACGGAGAATTCACCCCTCCACTTT | CASSLMARGTENSPLHF
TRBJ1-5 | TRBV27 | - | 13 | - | TGTGCCAGCAGTTGGGAGCTCGATCAGCCCCAGCATTTT | CASSWELDQPQHF
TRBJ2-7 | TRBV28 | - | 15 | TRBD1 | TGTGCCAGCAGTATCAGACAGGGGGCAAGGGACGAGCAGTACTTC | CASSIRQGARDEQYF
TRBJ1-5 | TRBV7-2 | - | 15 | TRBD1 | TGTGCCAGCAGCTCAAGGACAGGGGGCGATCAGCCCCAGCATTTT | CASSSRTGGDQPQHF
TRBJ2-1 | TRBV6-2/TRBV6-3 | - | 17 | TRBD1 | TGTGCCAGCAGTTACTACGGGACAGGGGGTTTGAGCAATGAGCAGTTCTTC | CASSYYGTGGLSNEQFF
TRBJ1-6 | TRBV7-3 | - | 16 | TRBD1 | TGTGCCAGCAGCTTAACGGGGACAGGGATAAATTCACCCCTCCACTTT | CASSLTGTGINSPLHF
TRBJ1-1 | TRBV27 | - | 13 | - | TGTGCCAGCGCGGAGGGTCGGAACACTGAAGCTTTCTTT | CASAEGRNTEAFF
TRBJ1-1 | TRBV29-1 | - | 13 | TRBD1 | TGCAGCGTCTTACGGGACAGGGGGCAGGGAGCTTTCTTT | CSVLRDRGQGAFF
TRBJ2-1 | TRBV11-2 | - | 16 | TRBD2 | TGTGCCAGCAGCTTAAGGCTAGCGGGGGGGAACAATGAGCAGTTCTTC | CASSLRLAGGNNEQFF
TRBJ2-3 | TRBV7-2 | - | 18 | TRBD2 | TGTGCCAGCAGCTTAGCGGTACTAGCGGGGGGAGGCACAGATACGCAGTATTTT | CASSLAVLAGGGTDTQYF
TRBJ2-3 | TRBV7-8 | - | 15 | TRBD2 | TGTGCCAGCAGCCCACGACTAGCGGATTCAGATACGCAGTATTTT | CASSPRLADSDTQYF
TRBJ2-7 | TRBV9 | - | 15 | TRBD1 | TGTGCCAGCAGCGATGGGACAGGGGGTTCCTACGAGCAGTACTTC | CASSDGTGGSYEQYF
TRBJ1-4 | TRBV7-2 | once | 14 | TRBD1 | TGTGCCAGCAGCTCGGACAGGGGTCGGGAAAAACTGTTTTTT | CASSSDRGREKLFF
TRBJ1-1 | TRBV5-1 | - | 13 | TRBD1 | TGCGCCAGCAGCGGGGGACAGTACACTGAAGCTTTCTTT | CASSGGQYTEAFF
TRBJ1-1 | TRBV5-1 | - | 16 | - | TGCGCCAGCAGCCTCTACAGGGTTGGCATGAACACTGAAGCTTTCTTT | CASSLYRVGMNTEAFF
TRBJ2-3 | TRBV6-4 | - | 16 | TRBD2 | TGTGCCAGCAGCTTGACTAGCGGGCCAAGCACAGATACGCAGTATTTT | CASSLTSGPSTDTQYF
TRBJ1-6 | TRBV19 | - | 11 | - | TGTGCCAGTAGTATGGACACCACCCTCCACTTT | CASSMDTTLHF
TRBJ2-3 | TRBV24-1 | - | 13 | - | TGTGCCACCAACCAGGGTGCGACAGATACGCAGTATTTT | CATNQGATDTQYF
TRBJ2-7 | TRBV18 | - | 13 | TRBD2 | TGTGCCAGCTCACCAGGGACTAGTGCCGAGCAGTACTTC | CASSPGTSAEQYF
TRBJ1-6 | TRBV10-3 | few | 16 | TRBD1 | TGTGCCATCAGCGCCGGATCGGGACAGGGTAATTCACCCCTCCACTTT | CAISAGSGQGNSPLHF
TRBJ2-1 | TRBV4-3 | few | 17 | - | TGCGCCAGCAGCCGAGGGGCCGGGGGAGCCTCCTACAATGAGCAGTTCTTC | CASSRGAGGASYNEQFF
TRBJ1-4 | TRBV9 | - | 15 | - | TGTGCCAGCAGCGTAGTGGCAGGGGCAAGTGAAAAACTGTTTTTT | CASSVVAGASEKLFF
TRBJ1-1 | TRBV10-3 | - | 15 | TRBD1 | TGTGCCATCAGCGGAGGCGACAGGGGGGACACTGAAGCTTTCTTT | CAISGGDRGDTEAFF
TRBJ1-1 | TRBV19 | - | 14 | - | TGTGCCAGTAGTATAAGTGGGAGGAACACTGAAGCTTTCTTT | CASSISGRNTEAFF
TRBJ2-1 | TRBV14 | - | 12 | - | TGTGCCAGCAGCCATGTGGGGCACGAGCAGTTCTTC | CASSHVGHEQFF
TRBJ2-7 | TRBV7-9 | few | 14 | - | TGTGCCAGCGGAACCGAGTACCGGGAATACGAGCAGTACTTC | CASGTEYREYEQYF
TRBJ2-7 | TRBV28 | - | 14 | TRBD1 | TGTGCCAGCAGTCCGGGACAGTTACCCTACGAGCAGTACTTC | CASSPGQLPYEQYF
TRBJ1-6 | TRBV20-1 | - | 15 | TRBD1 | TGCAGTGCTAGTCCCAGACAGGGTCTTTCTTCACCCCTCCACTTT | CSASPRQGLSSPLHF
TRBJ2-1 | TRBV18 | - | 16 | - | TGTGCCAGCTCACCGCGGGACAGAAGCTCCTACAATGAGCAGTTCTTC | CASSPRDRSSYNEQFF
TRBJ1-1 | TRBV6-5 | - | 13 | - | TGTGCCAGCAGTTATGGAGGGAACACTGAAGCTTTCTTT | CASSYGGNTEAFF
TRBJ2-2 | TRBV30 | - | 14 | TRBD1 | TGTGCCTGGGGCGGGACAGGGAGCACCGGGGAGCTGTTTTTT | CAWGGTGSTGELFF
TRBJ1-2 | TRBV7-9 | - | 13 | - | TGTGCCAGCAGCTTAGGCGGGGTCTATGGCTACACCTTC | CASSLGGVYGYTF
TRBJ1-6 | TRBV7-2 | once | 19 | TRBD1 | TGTGCCAGCAGCTTAGGGGGTGTGACAGGGGTTTTTCTCAATTCACCCCTCCACTTT | CASSLGGVTGVFLNSPLHF
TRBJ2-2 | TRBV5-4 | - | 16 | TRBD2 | TGTGCCAGCAGCTTGGGCGGGGGGACAAACACCGGGGAGCTGTTTTTT | CASSLGGGTNTGELFF
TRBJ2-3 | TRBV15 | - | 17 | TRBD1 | TGTGCCACCAGCACCAATCGACAGGGATTTCCCACAGATACGCAGTATTTT | CATSTNRQGFPTDTQYF
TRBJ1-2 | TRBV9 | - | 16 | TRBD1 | TGTGCCAGCAGCGTAGGGGGACAGGGGGCGGGCTATGGCTACACCTTC | CASSVGGQGAGYGYTF
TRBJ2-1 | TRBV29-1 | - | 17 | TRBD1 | TGCAGCGTTGAAGGAGTAACAGGGGTTACAAAATACGGGGAGCAGTTCTTC | CSVEGVTGVTKYGEQFF
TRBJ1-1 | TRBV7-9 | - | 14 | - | TGTGCCAGCAGCTTACGACCAGGGCGCGCTGAAGCTTTCTTT | CASSLRPGRAEAFF
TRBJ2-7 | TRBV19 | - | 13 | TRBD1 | TGTGCCAGTGGGGACAGGAACAACTACGAGCAGTACTTC | CASGDRNNYEQYF
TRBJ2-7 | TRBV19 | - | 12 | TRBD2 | TGTGCCAGTAGTACGGGGGGGTACGAGCAGTACTTC | CASSTGGYEQYF
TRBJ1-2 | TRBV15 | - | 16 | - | TGTGCCACCAGCAGAGAGACTATTACCTCTAACTATGGCTACACCTTC | CATSRETITSNYGYTF
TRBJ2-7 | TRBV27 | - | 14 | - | TGTGCCAGCAGTTTGTTTGGAGGGAGCTACGAGCAGTACTTC | CASSLFGGSYEQYF
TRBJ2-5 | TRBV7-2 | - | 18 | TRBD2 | TGTGCCAGCAGCTTAGAGAGGACTAGCGGGGGGGCCGGAGAGACCCAGTACTTC | CASSLERTSGGAGETQYF
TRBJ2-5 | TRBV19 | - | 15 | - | TGTGCCAGTAGTATCGAGTGGGGGCTCGGGGAGACCCAGTACTTC | CASSIEWGLGETQYF
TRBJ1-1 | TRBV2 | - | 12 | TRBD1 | TGTGCCAGCAGTGTGGACAGGAATGAAGCTTTCTTT | CASSVDRNEAFF